This passage covers 31 T cell receptor beta chains from one sample sequenced in a study of T cell changes during pregnancy in multiple sclerosis. Sequencing was performed with immunoSEQ multiplex PCR; in TCRdb, only in-frame clones are kept and a portion is missing. The data contain tens of thousands of clones, around 93% of them singletons. Material: peripheral blood, obtained in the third trimester of pregnancy. The source of these receptors is a female donor in good health, enrolled as a control in a pregnancy study.

The rearrangement links TRBV5-1 to TRBJ2-7, with 9 bases fitting TRBD1. V lost 4 bases, J lost 0 bases, and 5 bases stayed unmatched. The germline CDR1 and CDR2 sequences are SGHRS and YFSETQ. The CDR3 runs to 15 residues. CDR3 residues: CASSPDRGSSYEQYF. In DNA, the CDR3 is TGCGCCAGCAGCCCGGACAGGGGAAGCTCCTACGAGCAGTACTTC.

J is TRBJ2-3 and V is TRBV7-9, with TRBD2 identical over 12 bases. With 4 bases clipped from V and 0 bases from J, the junction kept 8 bases outside the gene matches. The germline V gene has CDR1 SEHNR and CDR2 FQNEAQ (reference sequence). This CDR3 contains 18 residues. CDR3 bases: TGTGCCAGCAGCTCCGACGCCGGGACTAGCGGGAGCACAGATACGCAGTATTTT. Translation: CASSSDAGTSGSTDTQYF.

This clone was seen a single time. The chain employs TRBV14 and TRBJ2-3, with 9 bases lining up with TRBD2. Germline-derived CDR1 and CDR2 are SGHDN and FVKESK. With 1 base clipped from V and 2 bases from J, the junction kept 1 base outside the gene matches. The CDR3 is 15 residues long. DNA for the CDR3: TGTGCCAGCAGCCAAGCTAGCGGGAACACAGATACGCAGTATTTT. Amino acids: CASSQASGNTDTQYF.

The V call is TRBV2, the J call TRBJ1-5, with TRBD1 matching over 8 bases. Germline V gene lookup returns CDR1 SNHLY and CDR2 FYNNEI. CDR3 length: 14 amino acids. J was trimmed by 7 bases and V by 5 bases; bases with no gene match: 7. CDR3 bases: TGTGCCAGCAGTCTGGACAGGGTCGAACAGCCCCAGCATTTT. This encodes CASSLDRVEQPQHF.

The chain couples TRBV10-3 to TRBJ2-7; 14 bases are shared with TRBD2. Germline CDR1 reads ENHRY; CDR2 reads SYGVKD. The CDR3 is made up of 15 amino acids. Unmatched junction bases numbered 7, after V lost 6 bases and J lost 6 bases. In nucleotides, the CDR3 is TGTGCCATCAGCCGGGGACTAGCGGGAGCTCCCGAGCAGTACTTC. Amino acids: CAISRGLAGAPEQYF.

This chain connects TRBV6-5 to TRBJ1-4; a possible D gene is TRBD1 (6 bases). The CDR3 has 15 residues. The V end lost 5 bases, the J end lost 0 bases, and 10 bases lay between the germline ends. Germline loops: CDR1 MNHEY, CDR2 SVGAGI. The CDR3: CASSPGTTTNEKLFF. The DNA of the CDR3 is TGTGCCAGCAGTCCCGGGACAACAACTAATGAAAAACTGTTTTTT.

The gene calls are TRBV25-1 and TRBJ1-2; 8 nucleotides match TRBD1. Germline V lookup: CDR1 MGHDK, CDR2 SYGVNS. The CDR3 is 17 amino acids. V lost 3 bases and J lost 1; bases outside the gene matches: 10. The CDR3 loop reads CASSDNPGQVGNYGYTF. The CDR3 DNA reads TGTGCCAGCAGTGACAACCCGGGACAGGTCGGTAACTATGGCTACACCTTC.

In DNA form, the CDR3 reads TGCGCCAGCAGCCAAGATTCTGGGGGGGCGAGGGAAAAACTGTTTTTT. It encodes CASSQDSGGAREKLFF. The genes are TRBV4-1 and TRBJ1-4; perhaps TRBD1 as D (6 bases). The germline CDR1 and CDR2 sequences are MGHRA and YSYEKL. Trimming removed 0 bases at V and 8 bases at J, with 16 bases between. CDR3 length: 16 amino acids.

V gene TRBV5-6 combines with J gene TRBJ2-5, with D possibly TRBD2 on 5 matching bases. The CDR3 length is 15 residues. V was pared by 2 bases and J by 0 bases, with 11 bases between. CDR1 is SGHDT, CDR2 YYEEEE, per germline. In DNA form, the CDR3 reads TGTGCCAGCAGCTTCGGAGGTTCCCACCAAGAGACCCAGTACTTC. Translating gives CASSFGGSHQETQYF.

The chain's CDR3 is CASSSGLGGEETQYF. The CDR3 nucleotides read TGTGCCAGCAGCTCGGGACTGGGCGGTGAAGAGACCCAGTACTTC. This chain links TRBV4-2 with TRBJ2-5, with a tentative D call TRBD2 (6 bases). Trimming took 5 bases from V and 3 from J, leaving 16 bases between them. CDR3 length: 15 amino acids. Germline V CDR1 and CDR2: LGHNA, YNFKEQ.

The V and J genes are TRBV4-1 and TRBJ1-1; 8 nucleotides line up with TRBD1. The CDR3 has 16 residues. Trimming removed 4 bases from V and 3 bases from J; junction bases left unmatched: 10. Per germline, CDR1 MGHRA and CDR2 YSYEKL. This chain's CDR3 is CASSPSWTGYDTEAFF. The CDR3, as DNA: TGCGCCAGCAGCCCCTCCTGGACAGGGTACGACACTGAAGCTTTCTTT.

The V call is TRBV27, the J call TRBJ1-1, with D uncertain. CDR3 length: 14 residues. V lost 5 bases and J 1 base, leaving 11 bases between the germline ends. CDR1 and CDR2 (germline): MNHEY, SMNVEV (reference sequence). The CDR3 reads CASSRMNRNTEAFF. The CDR3 DNA is TGTGCCAGCAGTCGGATGAACAGGAACACTGAAGCTTTCTTT.

CDR3 amino acids: CASASGGASNQPQHF. CDR3 sequence (DNA): TGTGCCAGCGCCTCGGGCGGGGCTAGCAATCAGCCCCAGCATTTT. The genes are TRBV28 and TRBJ1-5, with TRBD1 as a possible D gene (5 bases). Germline CDR1 is MDHEN and CDR2 is SYDVKM. This CDR3 region has 15 residues. Trimming took off 8 bases at V and 0 bases at J, with 14 bases between the two ends.

The V and J genes are TRBV2 and TRBJ2-5; no firm D call. The CDR3 is 14 amino acids. V shed 6 bases and J shed 2 bases, with 13 bases lying between them. Germline V gene lookup returns CDR1 SNHLY and CDR2 FYNNEI. The CDR3: CASSSQQQQETQYF. CDR3 coding DNA: TGTGCCAGCAGCTCTCAACAGCAACAAGAGACCCAGTACTTC.

V and J are TRBV9 and TRBJ2-7; the match to TRBD2 covers 7 bases. This CDR3 comprises 15 residues. Germline values: CDR1 SGDLS, CDR2 YYNGEE. Trimming removed 0 bases from V and 2 bases from J; junction bases left unmatched: 5. CDR3 residues: CASSVGPGGTYEQYF. In DNA form, the CDR3 reads TGTGCCAGCAGCGTAGGGCCGGGAGGTACCTACGAGCAGTACTTC.

This chain uses TRBV27 with TRBJ2-6; weak D call: TRBD2 (6 bases). Trimming cost V 5 bases and J 1 base, with 12 bases left between them. Germline V gene sequence: CDR1 MNHEY, CDR2 SMNVEV (reference sequence). The CDR3 is 16 amino acids. CDR3 sequence reads: CASSPSGTSGANVLTF. The CDR3 DNA follows: TGTGCCAGCAGTCCCTCAGGGACTTCTGGGGCCAACGTCCTGACTTTC.

This clone was detected only once. The chain combines TRBV10-3 with TRBJ2-1; 7 nucleotides line up with TRBD2. The V gene end was trimmed by 6 bases and the J gene end by 10 bases; junction bases not matched to a gene: 15. Germline values: CDR1 ENHRY, CDR2 SYGVKD. This CDR3 is built from 15 residues. Here the CDR3 DNA reads TGTGCCATCAGGCCGCGGGAGTTGGTAACGAAAGAGCAGTTCTTC. Protein: CAIRPRELVTKEQFF.

The V and J genes are TRBV7-9 and TRBJ2-1; 7 bases fit TRBD1. The CDR3 contains 13 residues. Unmatched junction bases numbered 7, after V lost 1 base and J lost 13 bases. Germline V CDR1 and CDR2: SEHNR, FQNEAQ (reference sequence). The chain's CDR3 is CASSLEGALLQFF. CDR3 DNA sequence: TGTGCCAGCAGCTTAGAGGGGGCGCTTCTTCAGTTCTTC.

The chain employs TRBV4-2 and TRBJ2-3; 10 nucleotides match TRBD2. The V and J ends lost 3 bases and 3 bases, in that order; junction bases with no gene match: 15. This CDR3 is built from 19 residues. Germline V lookup: CDR1 LGHNA, CDR2 YNFKEQ. In DNA, the CDR3 is TGTGCCAGCAGCCAGGAACAGAGCGGGAGGGGCACTATAACAGATACGCAGTATTTT. Translation gives CASSQEQSGRGTITDTQYF.

The genes are TRBV2 and TRBJ1-4; D is undetermined. CDR3 length: 15 residues. Trimming pared 5 bases from V and 0 bases from J, leaving 10 bases between. Germline V gene lookup returns CDR1 SNHLY and CDR2 FYNNEI. The CDR3 region has the DNA TGTGCCAGCAGTTCTCCGGGATCAACTAATGAAAAACTGTTTTTT. Its translation is CASSSPGSTNEKLFF.

This chain connects TRBV19 to TRBJ2-7; 9 bases map to TRBD1. J was trimmed by 1 base and V by 3 bases; bases with no gene match: 10. Germline V gene data show CDR1 as LNHDA and CDR2 as SQIVND (reference sequence). The CDR3 covers 17 residues. The CDR3 reads CASSIGPGQGPSYEQYF. The CDR3, as DNA: TGTGCCAGTAGTATCGGCCCGGGACAGGGCCCTTCCTACGAGCAGTACTTC.

The chain couples TRBV7-9 to TRBJ2-7; D ambiguous. In germline, CDR1 is SEHNR, CDR2 FQNEAQ (reference sequence). The CDR3 extends over 13 amino acids. Trimming cost V 7 bases and J 2 bases, with 12 bases left between them. CDR3 region: CASTVSGPYEQYF. The DNA for the CDR3 is TGTGCCAGCACCGTTTCAGGTCCCTACGAGCAGTACTTC.

The chain employs TRBV5-4 and TRBJ2-3; 8 bases are a match to TRBD2. The CDR3 contains 15 residues. Germline V gene lookup returns CDR1 SGHNT and CDR2 YYREEE (reference sequence). V trimming: 1 base; J trimming: 1 base; junction bases outside the gene matches: 2. The CDR3 here is CASSLQLAGTDTQYF. DNA of the CDR3: TGTGCCAGCAGCTTGCAACTAGCGGGCACAGATACGCAGTATTTT.

The chain joins TRBV10-3 to TRBJ1-2; D may be TRBD1 (6 bases). CDR1 is ENHRY, CDR2 SYGVKD, per germline. Trimming pared 7 bases from V and 8 bases from J, leaving 17 bases between. CDR3 length equals 13 residues. CDR3 in amino acids: CAITETGSLGYTF. In nucleotides, the CDR3 is TGTGCCATCACCGAGACAGGTTCGCTCGGCTACACCTTC.

The chain couples TRBV7-6 to TRBJ2-2, with D tentatively TRBD1 (5 bases). The V end lost 3 bases, the J end lost 7 bases, and 6 bases lay between the germline ends. Looked up from germline, CDR1 is SGHVS and CDR2 is FNYEAQ. The CDR3 contains 12 residues. CDR3 bases: TGTGCCAGCAGCTTTAGGGGCGGGGAGCTGTTTTTT. Translating gives CASSFRGGELFF.

This clone has more than one count but fewer than ten. The chain employs TRBV5-8 and TRBJ2-3; D gene ambiguous. The ends were cut back, 0 bases at V and 10 bases at J, with 9 bases in the middle. Per the germline V gene, CDR1 is SGHTS and CDR2 is YDEGEE. The CDR3 spans 12 residues. The CDR3: CASSLALSPQYF. The CDR3 bases are TGTGCCAGCAGCTTGGCCCTTTCCCCGCAGTATTTT.

V usage is TRBV19 and J usage is TRBJ2-7; 9 bases map to TRBD1. The germline CDR1 and CDR2 sequences are LNHDA and SQIVND (reference sequence). V dropped 1 base and J dropped 3; count of bases not matched to a gene: 4. This CDR3 is 15 amino acids long. DNA for the CDR3: TGTGCCAGTAGTATAGGGACAGGGGCTATCTACGAGCAGTACTTC. Protein sequence: CASSIGTGAIYEQYF.

The gene calls are TRBV6-6 and TRBJ2-2; 7 bases line up with TRBD2. This CDR3 contains 13 residues. The J segment lost 3 bases and the V segment lost 5 bases, leaving 0 bases of the junction unmatched. Germline values: CDR1 MNHNY, CDR2 SVGAGI (reference sequence). The CDR3 is CASSAGDTGELFF. The CDR3 DNA follows: TGTGCCAGCAGTGCGGGGGACACCGGGGAGCTGTTTTTT.

The chain employs TRBV25-1 and TRBJ2-7; 7 bases line up with TRBD2. After removal of 3 bases from V and 2 bases from J, the junction contained 7 bases not matched to a gene. The CDR3 spans 15 residues. Looked up from germline, CDR1 is MGHDK and CDR2 is SYGVNS. The CDR3 DNA reads as TGTGCCAGCAGTGATGGGGGGGAGGGCCCCTACGAGCAGTACTTC. Translated: CASSDGGEGPYEQYF.

V and J are TRBV5-1 and TRBJ1-1; D possibly corresponds to TRBD1 (6 bases). The CDR3 is 14 residues long. The V and J ends lost 4 bases and 1 base respectively, with 11 bases between them. Looked up from germline, CDR1 is SGHRS and CDR2 is YFSETQ. The CDR3 DNA reads as TGCGCCAGCAGCGTGACAGGATGGAACACTGAAGCTTTCTTT. Amino acid sequence: CASSVTGWNTEAFF.

The chain carries TRBV5-1 and TRBJ2-5; 11 nucleotides match TRBD1. The CDR3 spans 14 residues. Germline CDR1 SGHRS, CDR2 YFSETQ. V dropped 3 bases and J dropped 5; count of bases not matched to a gene: 3. The CDR3 nucleotides read TGCGCCAGCAGCTCCGGGACAGGGGGGGAGACCCAGTACTTC. It is translated as CASSSGTGGETQYF.